This is a list of T cell receptor beta chains from one sample in a study of T-cell reconstitution after alpha-beta-depleted transplantation in children. TCRdb reanalysed the PCR reads using MiXCR and keeps one entry per CDR3 protein. The sample comprises over 200,000 distinct CDR3 sequences, roughly 9% of which are singletons, and about 6% rests with the top ten. The source was PBMCs from the stem cell graft donor, collected from the stem cell graft. All receptors derive from a human donor who donated a stem cell graft to a child with acute lymphoblastic leukemia. Each CDR3 is given with its conserved first and last residue. D genes are given only for firm matches. Clone size is not always given. Where it is, it says once, few, many or a class for expanded clones.

.,TRBV7-8,TRBD2,TRBJ2-1,TGTGCCAGCAGCTTAGGACTAGCGGGGGGGTTGAGCTCCTACAATGAGCAGTTCTTC,CASSLGLAGGLSSYNEQFF
many,TRBV5-1,.,TRBJ2-5,TGCGCCAGCAGCCGTTCAAACCTGCAAGAGACCCAGTACTTC,CASSRSNLQETQYF
many,TRBV7-9,.,TRBJ2-3,TGTGCCAGCAGCTTAGGACAGGAGGGCACAGATACGCAGTATTTT,CASSLGQEGTDTQYF
many,TRBV5-1,TRBD1,TRBJ2-5,TGCGCCAGCAGCTTGGAGGGCAGGGGGCTCGCGGAGACCCAGTACTTC,CASSLEGRGLAETQYF
many,TRBV7-6,TRBD1,TRBJ1-6,TGTGCCAGCAGTGGACAGGGAGATTCACCCCTCCACTTT,CASSGQGDSPLHF
many,TRBV3-1,.,TRBJ2-5,TGTGCCAGCAGCCAAGATTGGGAGACCCAGTACTTC,CASSQDWETQYF
few,TRBV27,.,TRBJ1-1,TGTGCCAGCAGTTTAACCCCAGGGACAGAAGCTTTCTTT,CASSLTPGTEAFF
.,TRBV5-1,.,TRBJ2-7,TGCGCCAGCAGCTTGTGGCAGGGCGGGGACTACGAGCAGTACTTC,CASSLWQGGDYEQYF
few,TRBV7-9,.,TRBJ2-7,TGTGCCAGCAGCTCAACGCACCCCTACGAGCAGTACTTC,CASSSTHPYEQYF
.,TRBV2,.,TRBJ1-6,TGTGCCAGCAGTGAAGGAGCAGGCGAAAATTCACCCCTCCACTTT,CASSEGAGENSPLHF
many,TRBV12-3/TRBV12-4,TRBD1,TRBJ1-5,TGTGCCAGCAATACCGGGACAGGGCTGAATAGCAATCAGCCCCAGCATTTT,CASNTGTGLNSNQPQHF
many,TRBV12-3/TRBV12-4,TRBD2,TRBJ2-3,TGTGCCAGCAGTTTAGCAGCGGGGGGCACAGATACGCAGTATTTT,CASSLAAGGTDTQYF
few,TRBV5-1,.,TRBJ1-2,TGCGCCAGCAGCCCGGCGGGCGGATCCTATGGCTACACCTTC,CASSPAGGSYGYTF
.,TRBV25-1,TRBD1,TRBJ1-5,TGTGCCAGCAGTGAAACCAGGGGGGACAATCAGCCCCAGCATTTT,CASSETRGDNQPQHF
.,TRBV6-1,.,TRBJ2-1,TGTGCCAGCAGTGAGACCAAGTATGCGGACAGTTTATTCTTCGGTGAGCAGTTCTTC,CASSETKYADSLFFGEQFF
few,TRBV29-1,.,TRBJ1-1,TGCAGCGTTGATTTATGGACAGCAGAAGCTTTCTTT,CSVDLWTAEAFF
few,TRBV12-3/TRBV12-4,.,TRBJ2-5,TGTGCCAGCAGTATAAGCGGACAAGAGACCCAGTACTTC,CASSISGQETQYF
many,TRBV6-2/TRBV6-3,.,TRBJ1-3,TGTGCCAGCAGTGTGGACAACCCGGTCACCATATATTTT,CASSVDNPVTIYF
many,TRBV29-1,TRBD1,TRBJ1-2,TGCAGCGTTGAGTCAGGGGGCCTCGGCTACACCTTC,CSVESGGLGYTF
.,TRBV5-8,.,TRBJ2-3,TGTGCCAGCAGCTCGGGGGACAGTACCCGCACAGATACGCAGTATTTT,CASSSGDSTRTDTQYF
many,TRBV20-1,.,TRBJ2-1,TGCAGTGCTAGAATATCCGGGCTAGTAAATGAGCAGTTCTTC,CSARISGLVNEQFF
.,TRBV9,TRBD2,TRBJ2-2,TGTGCCAGCAGCGCTAGTATAGCGGGGGGGCCGGTCGGGGAGCTGTTTTTT,CASSASIAGGPVGELFF
many,TRBV12-3/TRBV12-4,.,TRBJ1-1,TGTGCCAGCAGCCCGAAATTTGAAGCTTTCTTT,CASSPKFEAFF
few,TRBV12-3/TRBV12-4,.,TRBJ2-1,TGTGCCAGCAGTTTATTGGTGGGACCCCGCTGGGAGCAGTTCTTC,CASSLLVGPRWEQFF
many,TRBV25-1,.,TRBJ2-2,TGTGCCTCCACGGGGACCGGGGAGCTGTTTTTT,CASTGTGELFF
.,TRBV27,.,TRBJ2-7,TGTGCCAGCAGTTTATCCTCTCGGACGGACGAGCAGTACTTC,CASSLSSRTDEQYF
.,TRBV5-4,.,TRBJ2-3,TGTGCCTTGGGGACCACAGATACGCAGTATTTT,CALGTTDTQYF
.,TRBV27,.,TRBJ1-3,TGTGCCAGCAGTTTACTGGGCCCTGGAAACACCATATATTTT,CASSLLGPGNTIYF
many,TRBV7-2,.,TRBJ1-6,TGTGCCAGCAGCATGGGGGTTCCCCTCCACTTT,CASSMGVPLHF
.,TRBV5-1,.,TRBJ1-2,TGCGCCAGCAGCTCGGAACAAGCGGCATATGGCTACACCTTC,CASSSEQAAYGYTF
few,TRBV2,.,TRBJ2-7,TGTGCCAGCGGGACTCCGTCCTACGAGCAGTACTTC,CASGTPSYEQYF
.,TRBV3-1,TRBD1,TRBJ1-2,TGTGCCAGCAGCCAAGACGGGACAGCGGGGGTCTATGGCTACACCTTC,CASSQDGTAGVYGYTF
.,TRBV20-1,.,TRBJ1-5,TGCAGTGCTAGGTCCGTATCATACAATCAGCCCCAGCATTTT,CSARSVSYNQPQHF
few,TRBV7-9,.,TRBJ1-1,TGTGCCAGCAGCACCCTCGGGGGACCCACTGAAGCTTTCTTT,CASSTLGGPTEAFF
.,TRBV12-3/TRBV12-4,.,TRBJ2-5,TGTGCCAGCAGTCCAGCGGCCCCCCTACTAGTATGGGCAGAGACCCAGTACTTC,CASSPAAPLLVWAETQYF
many,TRBV4-1,.,TRBJ2-3,TGCGCCAGCAGCCAAGATCCCACAGATACGCAGTATTTT,CASSQDPTDTQYF
many,TRBV5-1,TRBD2,TRBJ2-2,TGCGCCAGCAGCCCCGAACGGCGGGGGGCCGGGGAGCTGTTTTTT,CASSPERRGAGELFF
few,TRBV12-3/TRBV12-4,TRBD1,TRBJ1-4,TGTGCCAGCAGTCCACAGGGGGCGATTCTTGCAACTAATGAAAAACTGTTTTTT,CASSPQGAILATNEKLFF
.,TRBV18,.,TRBJ1-1,TGTGCCAGCTCACCGTTGGGGGGTTTGGCTTTCTTT,CASSPLGGLAFF
.,TRBV6-1,TRBD1,TRBJ1-5,TGTGCCAGCACCTCTTCCGGGACAGGGGGTAATCAGCCCCAGCATTTT,CASTSSGTGGNQPQHF